This T cell receptor (beta chain) was recorded in a study of control samples from healthy donors and cancer patients. This clone was picked up one time. Data came from immunoSEQ multiplex PCR; TCRdb stores just in-frame clones and leaves some out. The table lists under 450,000 clones, 80% to 95% of them singletons. CDR3 length equals 15 residues. V lost 2 bases, J lost 5 bases, and 8 bases stayed unmatched. CDR1 is MNHNY, CDR2 SVGAGI, per germline (reference sequence). V usage is TRBV6-6 and J usage is TRBJ1-1; the match to TRBD1 covers 7 bases. Sequenced sample: PBMCs. The receptor was isolated from a man aged 35-49 years with head and neck cancer. CDR3 DNA sequence: TGTGCCAGCAGTTACCTTGGCCAGGGGGGGACTGAAGCTTTCTTT. This translates into CASSYLGQGGTEAFF.